This TCR beta chain was captured in a study of blood T cells in healthy people across ages. In germline, CDR1 is MGHRA, CDR2 YSYEKL. V was pared by 1 base and J by 5 bases, with 8 bases between. The CDR3 contains 13 residues. The study recruited healthy Caucasian donors from Russia who were aged about 6 to 90. PCR was performed a second time for roughly 7 to 12 cycles using a sample-barcoded 5' primer and a J-beta primer mix. TCRdb called the 5' RACE reads again in MiXCR, with one record for every CDR3 protein. The table includes about 1.4 million distinct CDR3 sequences, roughly 59% detected once. Notes on the study in general: It was found that TCR beta diversity correlated strongly with the percentage of naive T cells.

The sample holds one count of this clonotype. Its antigen is still unknown. This clonotype originated in a young man in good health. Source material: blood. J is TRBJ2-5 and V is TRBV4-1; no definite D call. In DNA, the CDR3 is TGCGCCAGCAGCCAAGTCAGTCCCGAGACCCAGTACTTC. Protein: CASSQVSPETQYF.